This TCR beta chain was recovered during a study of T-cell memory formation after mild COVID-19. Study-level information: Clusters were largely donor specific.

Overall study results and limits: Cross-reactive memory appears to have joined, as suggested by some responding clones showing up in pre-infection memory. Clones contracting across day 15 to 85 had a balanced CD4/CD8 profile; later expanding clones leaned CD4+.

Constant-segment primers served in 5'RACE that generated TCR alpha and TCR beta cDNA libraries bearing sample barcodes and UMIs. TCRdb processed the 5' RACE reads anew with MiXCR; each CDR3 protein has one entry. Of around 200,000 distinct CDR3 sequences in the sample, under 12% were seen once. V dropped 4 bases and J dropped 6 bases, with 16 bases sitting between them. Germline V lookup: CDR1 SGHTA, CDR2 FQGNSA. The CDR3 has 15 residues. The sample holds a few counts of this clonotype. Its matching antigen is unknown. Sequenced: PBMCs or a T cell subset sorted from them (not recorded which). The TCR sequence derives from a man aged 18 to 30 who had mild COVID-19 (a few samples of this study predate the infection). Cell type and time point are not known. The rearrangement uses TRBV7-2 and TRBJ2-1; D remains ambiguous. The CDR3 DNA sequence: TGTGCCAGCAGCTCCCCCGGTGTACCTACCAATGAGCAGTTCTTC. Translating gives CASSSPGVPTNEQFF. The full variable domain, completed using reference TRBV7-2 and TRBJ2-1, is GAGVSQSPSNKVTEKGKDVELRCDPISGHTALYWYRQSLGQGLEFLIYFQGNSAPDKSGLPSDRFSAERTGGSVSTLTIQRTQQEDSAVYLCASSSPGVPTNEQFFGPGTRLTVL.